This section outlines one T cell receptor (beta chain) sequence together with its context. Its antigen is as yet unknown. These data belong to a study of T cell clonotyping in hematopoietic cell transplantation. Study-wide background: Cytoreduction preceded collection of pretransplant recipient samples.

The table came from immunoSEQ multiplex PCR; TCRdb's copy has only in-frame clones and leaves some out. The top ten hold under 6.5% of the sample, which has some 49,000 clones, 80% to 90% seen once. Whole-study results and caveats: Higher Inverse Simpson Index values in graft donor and pretransplant recipient predicted broader posttransplant TCR diversity.

Time point given: recipient sample about 28 days before transplant, after cytoreduction. This receptor was identified in a man aged 55 to 69 with biphenotypic leukemia. Some clones in this sample may be carry-over from other donors' samples. The sample consisted of peripheral blood mononuclear cells, taken before stem cell transplant.

CDR3 residues: CASRGHPQLSYEQYF. CDR3 nucleotide sequence: TGTGCCAGCCGGGGACATCCTCAACTCTCCTACGAGCAGTACTTC. The chain combines TRBV28 with TRBJ2-7; maybe TRBD1 (6 bases). Trimming took off 8 bases at V and 0 bases at J, with 17 bases between the two ends. The CDR3 consists of 15 residues. Germline V CDR1 and CDR2: MDHEN, SYDVKM.